This entry lists 29 T cell receptor beta chains sequenced from one sample in a study of cytomegalovirus exposure and HLA in healthy donors. PCR involved 60 Vbeta and 13 Jbeta primers. The assay was immunoSEQ multiplex PCR, and TCRdb's table has in-frame clones only and misses some. The sample carries approximately 160,000 clones, about 85% recorded once. The material sequenced was PBMCs. These receptors were taken from a woman between 50 and 59 years old in good health and CMV-seropositive.

V is TRBV5-1 and J is TRBJ1-1, with a possible D match to TRBD1 (5 bases). The length of the CDR3 is 14 residues. Germline V lookup: CDR1 SGHRS, CDR2 YFSETQ. V was shortened by 2 bases and J by 1 base, with 9 bases between the two germline ends. CDR3 amino acids: CASSLGGANTEAFF. CDR3 DNA sequence: TGCGCCAGCAGCTTAGGAGGGGCGAACACTGAAGCTTTCTTT.

J is TRBJ2-2 and V is TRBV28; possible D gene TRBD2, 5 bases. V lost 5 bases, J lost 0 bases, and 13 bases lay in between. Germline CDR1 is MDHEN and CDR2 is SYDVKM. CDR3 length: 16 residues. The CDR3 DNA follows: TGTGCCAGCAGTCCCCCATCGGGATCGAACACCGGGGAGCTGTTTTTT. The encoded protein is CASSPPSGSNTGELFF. Full variable domain (missing parts from reference TRBV28 and TRBJ2-2): DVKVTQSSRYLVKRTGEKVFLECVQDMDHENMFWYRQDPGLGLRLIYFSYDVKMKEKGDIPEGYSVSREKKERFSLILESASTNQTSMYLCASSPPSGSNTGELFFGEGSRLTVL.

V and J are TRBV6-6 and TRBJ2-7; D perhaps matches TRBD2 (5 bases). The germline V gene encodes CDR1 MNHNY and CDR2 SVGAGI (reference sequence). The V end was cut by 7 bases, the J end by 0 bases, with 13 bases between. The CDR3 has 14 residues. The CDR3 DNA reads TGTGCCAGCACCCGGACTGGGAGCTCCTACGAGCAGTACTTC. Its protein product is CASTRTGSSYEQYF.

J is TRBJ1-2 and V is TRBV9; no definite D call. There are 8 residues in the CDR3. The germline gives CDR1 SGDLS, CDR2 YYNGEE. Trimming removed 4 bases at V and 12 bases at J, with 4 bases between. CDR3 bases: TGTGCCAGCAGCCCTAACACCTTC. This sequence encodes CASSPNTF.

J is TRBJ2-5 and V is TRBV21-1; TRBD1, the table's D call, was not compared with the DNA. TRBV21-1 is deemed a pseudogene. The CDR3 is made up of 14 amino acids. CDR3 sequence (DNA): TGTGCCAGCACCTGGGATCAGGGGCCAGAGACCCAGTACTTC. It is translated as CASTWDQGPETQYF.

This clone was detected only a few times. This chain links TRBV9 with TRBJ2-7, with D perhaps matching TRBD1 (6 bases). Between the trimmed V and J ends, which lost 1 base and 0 bases, there was a span of 14 bases. This CDR3 region has 16 residues. The germline V gene encodes CDR1 SGDLS and CDR2 YYNGEE. For the CDR3, the DNA is TGTGCCAGCAGCGTACGGGACACCGCACACTCCTACGAGCAGTACTTC. Protein product: CASSVRDTAHSYEQYF.

J is TRBJ1-5 and V is TRBV6-6; unclear D gene. V lost 8 bases and J 6 bases, leaving 17 bases between the germline ends. CDR3 length: 14 residues. From germline, CDR1 is MNHNY and CDR2 SVGAGI (reference sequence). The CDR3 is CASGRLGGVQPQHF. The CDR3 DNA follows: TGTGCCAGCGGGAGACTCGGCGGGGTTCAGCCCCAGCATTTT.

The chain employs TRBV5-1 and TRBJ1-4, with TRBD1 matching 7 bases. The CDR3 totals 14 residues. Germline V lookup: CDR1 SGHRS, CDR2 YFSETQ. V lost 3 bases, J lost 5 bases, and 4 bases stayed unmatched. The DNA of the CDR3 is TGCGCCAGCAGCTCACGACAGGGAAATGAAAAACTGTTTTTT. It translates to CASSSRQGNEKLFF. Together with reference TRBV5-1 and TRBJ1-4, the CDR3 gives the full variable domain: KAGVTQTPRYLIKTRGQQVTLSCSPISGHRSVSWYQQTPGQGLQFLFEYFSETQRNKGNFPGRFSGRQFSNSRSEMNVSTLELGDSALYLCASSSRQGNEKLFFGSGTQLSVL.

This chain connects TRBV5-1 to TRBJ2-3, with 9 bases aligning to TRBD2. V shed 2 bases and J 3 bases; nucleotides not matched to a gene: 13. CDR3 length equals 18 residues. Germline V lookup: CDR1 SGHRS, CDR2 YFSETQ. The CDR3: CASSFRGGAGVWTDTQYF. The CDR3 DNA reads as TGCGCCAGCAGCTTCCGCGGGGGGGCCGGAGTGTGGACAGATACGCAGTATTTT.

The chain employs TRBV30 and TRBJ2-5; D ambiguous. The end of the DNA aligns better with TRBJ2-7, so the J call may be wrong. CDR1 and CDR2 (germline): GTSNPN, SVGIG (reference sequence). The CDR3 covers 11 residues. The CDR3 region has the DNA TGTGCCTGGAGTCGCCACTACGAGCAGTACTTC. Its translation: CAWSRHYEQYF.

This chain links TRBV2 with TRBJ2-7; 9 bases agree with TRBD2. From germline, CDR1 is SNHLY and CDR2 FYNNEI. The CDR3 runs to 15 residues. V was pared by 9 bases and J by 2 bases, with 11 bases of the junction left unmatched. CDR3 in amino acids: CARTLGLAGTYEQYF. As DNA, the CDR3 is TGTGCCAGGACATTGGGGCTAGCGGGAACCTACGAGCAGTACTTC.

Only a few counts were recorded for this clone. The chain recombines TRBV5-1 with TRBJ1-1; no reliable D call. V shed 0 bases and J shed 2 bases, with 8 bases lying between them. Per the germline V gene, CDR1 is SGHRS and CDR2 is YFSETQ. The CDR3 contains 14 residues. Here the CDR3 DNA reads TGCGCCAGCAGCTTGGCCCAGGTTAACACTGAAGCTTTCTTT. It yields the protein CASSLAQVNTEAFF.

Only a few counts were recorded for this clone. The chain uses TRBV19 and TRBJ1-1; D perhaps matches TRBD1 (6 bases). Trimming removed 4 bases at V and 5 bases at J, with 14 bases between. The CDR3 has 14 amino acids. Germline assignment: CDR1 LNHDA and CDR2 SQIVND (reference sequence). The CDR3 DNA sequence: TGTGCCAGTAGTAGGACAGTACTTGAAACTGAAGCTTTCTTT. Protein product: CASSRTVLETEAFF.

The CDR3 is CASSQPPSGGIIGGELFF. In DNA form, the CDR3 reads TGTGCCAGCAGCCAACCCCCAAGCGGGGGGATTATTGGCGGGGAGCTGTTTTTT. This chain joins TRBV7-8 and TRBJ2-2, with 9 bases aligning to TRBD2. The CDR3 length is 18 residues. The trim removed 5 bases at V and 7 bases at J, leaving 17 bases unmatched. Germline values: CDR1 SGHVS, CDR2 FQNEAQ.

This clone has just one count. This chain links TRBV6-5 with TRBJ1-1; possibly TRBD1 for D (6 bases). The CDR3 contains 12 residues. V was clipped by 7 bases and J by 10 bases, with 16 bases between them. Germline V lookup: CDR1 MNHEY, CDR2 SVGAGI. The CDR3 protein is CASTERGSGAFF. The CDR3, as DNA: TGTGCCAGCACTGAAAGGGGGTCGGGAGCTTTCTTT.

V and J are TRBV30 and TRBJ2-7; 7 bases are a match to TRBD1. V lost 3 bases, J lost 5 bases, and 10 bases stayed unmatched. Per the germline V gene, CDR1 is GTSNPN and CDR2 is SVGIG (reference sequence). The CDR3 sequence is 14 residues long. CDR3 sequence: CAWRSPTGAHEQYF. The CDR3 nucleotides read TGTGCCTGGAGGTCTCCAACAGGGGCCCACGAGCAGTACTTC. Variable domain in full (rest from reference TRBV30 and TRBJ2-7): SQTIHQWPATLVQPVGSPLSLECTVEGTSNPNLYWYRQAAGRGLQLLFYSVGIGQISSEVPQNLSASRPQDRQFILSSKKLLLSDSGFYLCAWRSPTGAHEQYFGPGTRLTVT.

The chain recombines TRBV7-2 with TRBJ2-5, with 8 bases that match TRBD2. From germline, CDR1 is SGHTA and CDR2 FQGNSA. The CDR3 sequence is 15 residues long. The V segment lost 2 bases and the J segment 4 bases; nucleotides outside the gene matches: 6. The CDR3 region is CASSLSFAGGETQYF. In nucleotides, the CDR3 is TGTGCCAGCAGCTTAAGTTTTGCGGGGGGAGAGACCCAGTACTTC.

The chain uses TRBV4-3 and TRBJ2-7; TRBD1 aligns across 12 bases. The V gene's germline CDR1 is LGHNA and CDR2 YSLEER. This CDR3 spans 13 amino acids. V trimming: 8 bases; J trimming: 5 bases; junction bases outside the gene matches: 4. The CDR3 DNA is TGCGCCAGCGCCCGGGACAGGGGGCACGAGCAGTACTTC. Its translation is CASARDRGHEQYF.

V gene TRBV7-2 combines with J gene TRBJ2-7; 8 bases agree with TRBD1. The trim removed 2 bases at V and 2 bases at J, leaving 8 bases unmatched. The CDR3 has 16 residues. CDR1 and CDR2 from the germline V gene are SGHTA and FQGNSA. As DNA, the CDR3 is TGTGCCAGCAGCTTAATGCATAGACAGGGGACCTACGAGCAGTACTTC. Residues: CASSLMHRQGTYEQYF.

The chain couples TRBV30 to TRBJ2-7, with TRBD1 identical over 9 bases. The ends lost 3 bases at V and 5 bases at J; junction bases unmatched: 8. The CDR3 length is 14 residues. Germline V lookup: CDR1 GTSNPN, CDR2 SVGIG (reference sequence). The CDR3 bases are TGTGCCTGGAGCGCGGACAGGGGAAGGGACGAGCAGTACTTC. This encodes CAWSADRGRDEQYF.

On this clone itself: A read error may account for a junction end that differs from germline. V is TRBV7-9 and J is TRBJ1-1, with 7 bases fitting TRBD1. Germline V gene data show CDR1 as SEHNR and CDR2 as FQNEAQ (reference sequence). The CDR3 contains 12 residues. DNA of the CDR3: TGTTCCAGCAGCTTAGGGGGCAGGGGAACTTTCTTT. Its protein product is CSSSLGGRGTFF.

CDR3 in amino acids: CASSGSGRAIYEQYF. The DNA of the CDR3 is TGTGCCAGCAGTGGTAGCGGGAGGGCCATTTACGAGCAGTACTTC. The rearrangement uses TRBV6-5 and TRBJ2-7, with 11 positions matching TRBD2. Unmatched junction bases numbered 7, after V lost 5 bases and J lost 4 bases. This CDR3 is 15 amino acids long. Germline loops: CDR1 MNHEY, CDR2 SVGAGI.

This sequence joins TRBV5-4 and TRBJ2-7; 8 bases are shared with TRBD1. Germline V gene data show CDR1 as SGHNT and CDR2 as YYREEE (reference sequence). This CDR3 has 14 amino acids. Trimming cost V 0 bases and J 11 bases; bases outside gene matches: 10. The CDR3 nucleotides read TGTGCCAGCAGCTTGGAGGGACAGGTCCGGCTTAAGTACTTC. Its translation: CASSLEGQVRLKYF.

The gene calls are TRBV25-1 and TRBJ2-5; D is possibly TRBD2 (6 bases). The germline V gene encodes CDR1 MGHDK and CDR2 SYGVNS. V lost 2 bases and J lost 5, with 12 bases in between. There are 14 residues in the CDR3. The CDR3 region is CASSERAGMETQYF. The CDR3, as DNA: TGTGCCAGCAGTGAACGGGCGGGAATGGAGACCCAGTACTTC.

The chain employs TRBV19 and TRBJ1-5, with D hard to call. Germline CDR1 reads LNHDA; CDR2 reads SQIVND (reference sequence). This CDR3 is built from 15 residues. V lost 10 bases and J lost 0, with 16 bases in between. The CDR3 reads CATSQIRDSNQPQHF. DNA for the CDR3: TGTGCCACCTCCCAGATTCGGGATAGCAATCAGCCCCAGCATTTT.

This clone has only one observation. The chain combines TRBV28 with TRBJ1-2, with D unclear. CDR3 length equals 13 residues. V was clipped by 6 bases and J by 8 bases, with 16 bases between them. Germline V CDR1 and CDR2: MDHEN, SYDVKM. As DNA, the CDR3 is TGTGCCAGCAGACTTGCGAGGGAATCGGGCTACACCTTC. Amino acids: CASRLARESGYTF.

Here the CDR3 reads CAWSKTGPMGPWLGPLHF. CDR3 DNA sequence: TGTGCCTGGAGCAAGACAGGGCCCATGGGCCCCTGGTTGGGTCCCCTCCACTTT. V gene TRBV30 combines with J gene TRBJ1-6, with 7 bases fitting TRBD1. Germline assignment: CDR1 GTSNPN and CDR2 SVGIG (reference sequence). Losses at the gene ends were 3 bases for V and 13 bases for J; bases not matched to a gene: 24. The CDR3 runs to 18 residues.

V and J are TRBV4-1 and TRBJ2-2; D is possibly TRBD2 (6 bases). This CDR3 is 16 amino acids long. Trimming left V 0 bases short and J 2 bases short, with 10 bases between. CDR1 and CDR2 (germline): MGHRA, YSYEKL. The CDR3 sequence is CASSQEEGLNTGELFF. Written as DNA, the CDR3 is TGCGCCAGCAGCCAAGAGGAGGGACTCAACACCGGGGAGCTGTTTTTT.

This clone was detected only once. This rearrangement joins TRBV7-9 to TRBJ2-7; 8 bases are shared with TRBD2. The germline CDR1 and CDR2 sequences are SEHNR and FQNEAQ (reference sequence). After removal of 5 bases from V and 1 base from J, the junction contained 1 base not matched to a gene. The CDR3 length is 13 residues. For the CDR3, the DNA is TGTGCCAGCAGCCCGGGAGGGTCCTACGAGCAGTACTTC. Its translation: CASSPGGSYEQYF.